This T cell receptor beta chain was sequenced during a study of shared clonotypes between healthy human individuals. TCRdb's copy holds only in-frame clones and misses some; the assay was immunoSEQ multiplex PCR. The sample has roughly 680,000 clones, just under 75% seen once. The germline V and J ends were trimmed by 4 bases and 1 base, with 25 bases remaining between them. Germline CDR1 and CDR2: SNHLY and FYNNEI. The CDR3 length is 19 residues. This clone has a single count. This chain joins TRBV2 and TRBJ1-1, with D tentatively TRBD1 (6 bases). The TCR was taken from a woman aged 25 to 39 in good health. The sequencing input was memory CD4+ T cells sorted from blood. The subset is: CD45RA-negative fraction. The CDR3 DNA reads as TGTGCCAGCAGTGGGCGGAGGGCAGGGGCTTTCCTTGGGAACACTGAAGCTTTCTTT. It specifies CASSGRRAGAFLGNTEAFF.